Listed below are T cell receptor beta chains from one sample, sequenced in a study of blood T cell repertoires in COVID-19. Using immunoSEQ multiplex PCR, the repertoire was profiled, and TCRdb retains in-frame clones only, with some absent. Seen here are about 130,000 clones, more than 70% observed once, and the top ten hold approximately 1.8%. Sequenced sample: peripheral blood. The receptors originated from a man aged 70-80 years with acute or convalescent COVID-19. Both conserved end residues are part of each CDR3. A D gene is named only where the DNA matches it firmly.

D: .; J: TRBJ2-3; V: TRBV5-1; DNA: TGCGCCAGCAGCTTGTTTACGCGGGAAAGCACAGATACGCAGTATTTT; CDR3: CASSLFTRESTDTQYF
D: .; J: TRBJ2-5; V: TRBV6-5; DNA: TGTGCCAGCAGTCCGACAATAACCCCGAGCGAGACCCAGTACTTC; CDR3: CASSPTITPSETQYF
D: .; J: TRBJ1-4; V: TRBV7-9; DNA: TGTGCCAGCAGCGCCGGGAGTTCAGAAAAACTGTTTTTT; CDR3: CASSAGSSEKLFF
D: .; J: TRBJ1-2; V: TRBV28; DNA: TGTGCCAGCAGTGTAACAGGGAACTATGGCTACACCTTC; CDR3: CASSVTGNYGYTF
D: .; J: TRBJ2-2; V: TRBV12-5; DNA: TGTGCTAGTGCCCCAGGGCTATCGGGCACCGGGGAGCTGTTTTTT; CDR3: CASAPGLSGTGELFF
D: .; J: TRBJ1-2; V: TRBV5-4; DNA: TGTGCCAGCAGCTTGGCGACAGCTGCTAACTATGGCTACACCTTC; CDR3: CASSLATAANYGYTF
D: .; J: TRBJ1-1; V: TRBV6-5; DNA: TGTGCCAGCAGTCCAGTATACACTGAAGCTTTCTTT; CDR3: CASSPVYTEAFF
D: TRBD1; J: TRBJ2-3; V: TRBV19; DNA: TGTGCCAGTAGTGTCCCCGGACAGGCAACCCCAGATACGCAGTATTTT; CDR3: CASSVPGQATPDTQYF
D: TRBD1; J: TRBJ1-1; V: TRBV9; DNA: TGTGCCAGCAGCGTAGTGCAGGGGGAGGCTTTCTTT; CDR3: CASSVVQGEAFF
D: TRBD2; J: TRBJ2-1; V: TRBV5-1; DNA: TGCGCCAGCAGCTTGACTAGCGGGGGTCGCTACAATGAGCAGTTCTTC; CDR3: CASSLTSGGRYNEQFF
D: .; J: TRBJ1-1; V: TRBV6-4; DNA: TGTGCCAGCAGTGACTCTACGGGGAATGAAGCTTTCTTT; CDR3: CASSDSTGNEAFF
D: TRBD2; J: TRBJ2-3; V: TRBV29-1; DNA: TGCAGCGTTGAGCCTAGCGGGGGGGCCGGGCAGTATTTT; CDR3: CSVEPSGGAGQYF
D: TRBD2; J: TRBJ2-5; V: TRBV5-1; DNA: TGCGCCAGCAGCTTAGGGCTAGCGGGGGGCCAAGAGACCCAGTACTTC; CDR3: CASSLGLAGGQETQYF